This T cell receptor beta chain was identified in a study of blood T cell repertoires in COVID-19. Generated by immunoSEQ multiplex PCR, the TCRdb table keeps only in-frame clones and is missing some. The sample shows fewer than 350,000 clones, under 95% of them seen only once. Trimming at V came to 5 bases and at J to 0 bases, leaving 9 bases not matched to a gene. The V gene's germline CDR1 is SGHTA and CDR2 FQGNSA. CDR3 length equals 19 residues. The specimen sequenced was PBMCs or T cells enriched from blood (not recorded which). The rearrangement links TRBV7-2 to TRBJ2-1; 14 positions agree with TRBD2. The TCR comes from a woman aged 40 to 50 with acute COVID-19. The CDR3 DNA is TGTGCCAGCAGCCCCAGGGGACTAGCGGGGGCGAGCTCCTACAATGAGCAGTTCTTC. Translation: CASSPRGLAGASSYNEQFF. The whole variable domain, remainder taken from reference TRBV7-2 and TRBJ2-1, is GAGVSQSPSNKVTEKGKDVELRCDPISGHTALYWYRQSLGQGLEFLIYFQGNSAPDKSGLPSDRFSAERTGGSVSTLTIQRTQQEDSAVYLCASSPRGLAGASSYNEQFFGPGTRLTVL.